This T cell receptor (beta chain) is from a study of Graves' ophthalmopathy and Graves' hyperthyroidism. TCR beta CDR3 regions were amplified from RNA transcripts. HTBI primers were used in a first-round RT-PCR, which preceded a second-round multiplex PCR. TCRdb re-analysed the multiplex PCR reads in MiXCR, keeping a single row per CDR3 protein. The table lists about 620,000 distinct CDR3 sequences, 22% of them singletons. People with hyperthyroidism were aged 18 to 65 and newly diagnosed, under 2 months' duration. The receptor's source is a woman under 30 with stable Graves' hyperthyroidism. Some clones in this sample may be carry-over from other donors' samples. The sequenced sample was peripheral blood.

CDR3 in DNA: TGCAGTGCACCCGAGATGGGGGAAAGGGAGACCCAGTACTTC. Protein product: CSAPEMGERETQYF. The gene calls are TRBV20-1 and TRBJ2-5; D may match TRBD1 or TRBD2 (5 bases each). Germline CDR1 reads DFQATT; CDR2 reads SNEGSKA (reference sequence). Trimming took off 6 bases at V and 5 bases at J, with 19 bases between the two ends. The CDR3 extends over 14 amino acids.